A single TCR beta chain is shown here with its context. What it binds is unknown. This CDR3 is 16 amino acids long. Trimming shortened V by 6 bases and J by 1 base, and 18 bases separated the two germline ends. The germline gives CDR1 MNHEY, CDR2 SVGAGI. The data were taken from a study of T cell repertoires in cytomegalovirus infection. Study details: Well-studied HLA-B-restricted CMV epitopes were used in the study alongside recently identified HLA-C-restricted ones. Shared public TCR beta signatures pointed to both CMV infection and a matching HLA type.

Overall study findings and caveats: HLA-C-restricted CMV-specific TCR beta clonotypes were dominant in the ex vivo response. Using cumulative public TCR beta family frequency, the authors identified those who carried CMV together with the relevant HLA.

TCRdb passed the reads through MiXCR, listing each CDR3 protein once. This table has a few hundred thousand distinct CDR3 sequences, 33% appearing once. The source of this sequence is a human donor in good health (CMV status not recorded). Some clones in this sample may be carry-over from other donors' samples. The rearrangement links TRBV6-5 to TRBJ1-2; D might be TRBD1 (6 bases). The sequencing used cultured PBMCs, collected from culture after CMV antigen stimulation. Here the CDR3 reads CASRTRRQGLNYGYTF. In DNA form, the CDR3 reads TGTGCCAGCAGGACGCGCCGGCAGGGGCTTAACTATGGCTACACCTTC.